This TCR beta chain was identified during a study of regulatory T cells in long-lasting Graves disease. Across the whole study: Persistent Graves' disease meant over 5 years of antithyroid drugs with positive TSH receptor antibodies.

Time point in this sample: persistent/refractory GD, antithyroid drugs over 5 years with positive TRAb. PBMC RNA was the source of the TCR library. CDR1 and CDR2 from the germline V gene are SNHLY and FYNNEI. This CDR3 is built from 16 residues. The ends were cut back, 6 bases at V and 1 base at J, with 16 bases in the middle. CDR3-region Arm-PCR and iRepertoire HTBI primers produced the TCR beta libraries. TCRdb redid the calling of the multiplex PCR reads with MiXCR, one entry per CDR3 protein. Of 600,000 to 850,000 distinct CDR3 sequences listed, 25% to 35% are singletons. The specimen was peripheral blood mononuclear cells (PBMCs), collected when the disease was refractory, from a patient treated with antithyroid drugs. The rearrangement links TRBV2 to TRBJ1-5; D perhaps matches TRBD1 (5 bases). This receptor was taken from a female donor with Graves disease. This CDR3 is CASSPRRGESNQPQHF. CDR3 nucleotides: TGTGCCAGCAGCCCACGGCGGGGGGAGAGCAATCAGCCCCAGCATTTT.